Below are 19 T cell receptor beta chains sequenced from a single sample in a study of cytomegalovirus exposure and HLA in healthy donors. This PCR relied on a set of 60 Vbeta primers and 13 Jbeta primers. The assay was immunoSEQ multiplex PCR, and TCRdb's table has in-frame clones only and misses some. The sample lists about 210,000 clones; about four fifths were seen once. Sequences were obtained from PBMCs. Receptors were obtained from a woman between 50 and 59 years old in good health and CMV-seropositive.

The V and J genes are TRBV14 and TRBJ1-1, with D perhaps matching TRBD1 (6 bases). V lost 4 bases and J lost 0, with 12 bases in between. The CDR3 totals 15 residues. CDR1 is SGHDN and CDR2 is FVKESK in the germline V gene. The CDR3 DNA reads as TGTGCCAGCAGCCCAGCTGGGGGCATGAACACTGAAGCTTTCTTT. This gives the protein CASSPAGGMNTEAFF.

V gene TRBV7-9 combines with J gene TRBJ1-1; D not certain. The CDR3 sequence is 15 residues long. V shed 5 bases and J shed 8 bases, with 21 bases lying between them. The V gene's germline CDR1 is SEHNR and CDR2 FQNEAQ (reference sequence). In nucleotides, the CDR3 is TGTGCCAGCAGCACTCACGGCGGGCTAAACTGGGAAGCTTTCTTT. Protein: CASSTHGGLNWEAFF.

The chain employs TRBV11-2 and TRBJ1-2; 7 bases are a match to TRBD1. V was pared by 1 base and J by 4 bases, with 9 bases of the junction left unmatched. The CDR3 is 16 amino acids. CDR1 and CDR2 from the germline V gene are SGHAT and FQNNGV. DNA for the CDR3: TGTGCCAGCAGCTTAGTGGCAGGGGGAAGGGGCTATGGCTACACCTTC. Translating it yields CASSLVAGGRGYGYTF.

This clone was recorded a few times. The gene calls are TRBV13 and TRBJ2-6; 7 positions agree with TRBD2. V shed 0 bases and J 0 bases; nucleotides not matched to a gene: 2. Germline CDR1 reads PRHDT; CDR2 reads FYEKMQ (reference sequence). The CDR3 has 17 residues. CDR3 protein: CASSLGGGSSGANVLTF. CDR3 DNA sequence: TGTGCCAGCAGCTTAGGGGGGGGGAGCTCTGGGGCCAACGTCCTGACTTTC.

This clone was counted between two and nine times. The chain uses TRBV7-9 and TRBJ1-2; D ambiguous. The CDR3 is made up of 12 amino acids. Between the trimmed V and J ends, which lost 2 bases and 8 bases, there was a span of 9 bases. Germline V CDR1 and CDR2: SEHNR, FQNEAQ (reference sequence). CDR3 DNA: TGTGCCAGCAGCTTACAAGCGGCAGGCTACACCTTC. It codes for CASSLQAAGYTF.

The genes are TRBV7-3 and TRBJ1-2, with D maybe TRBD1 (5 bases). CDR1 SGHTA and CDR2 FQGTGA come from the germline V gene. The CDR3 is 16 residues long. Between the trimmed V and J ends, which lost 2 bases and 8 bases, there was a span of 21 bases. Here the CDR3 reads CASSLSRPGLGAGYTF. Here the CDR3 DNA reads TGTGCCAGCAGCTTATCTCGACCGGGTCTTGGGGCCGGCTACACCTTC.

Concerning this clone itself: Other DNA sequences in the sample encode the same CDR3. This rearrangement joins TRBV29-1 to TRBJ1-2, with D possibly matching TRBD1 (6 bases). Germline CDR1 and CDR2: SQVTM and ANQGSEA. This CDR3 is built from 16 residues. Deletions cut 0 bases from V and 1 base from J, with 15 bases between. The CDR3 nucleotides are TGCAGCGTTGAAGACCTTGGGGGCGGTAATAACTATGGCTACACCTTC. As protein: CSVEDLGGGNNYGYTF.

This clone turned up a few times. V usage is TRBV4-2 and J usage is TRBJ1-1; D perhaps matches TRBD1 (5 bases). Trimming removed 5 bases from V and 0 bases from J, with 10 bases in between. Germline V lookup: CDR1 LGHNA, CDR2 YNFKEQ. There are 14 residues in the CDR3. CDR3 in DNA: TGTGCCAGCAGCGGTCAGGGTTTGAACACTGAAGCTTTCTTT. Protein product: CASSGQGLNTEAFF.

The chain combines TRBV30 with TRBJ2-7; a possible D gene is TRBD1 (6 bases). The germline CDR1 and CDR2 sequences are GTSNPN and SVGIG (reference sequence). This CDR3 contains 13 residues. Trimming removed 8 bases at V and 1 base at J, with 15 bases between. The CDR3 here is CAGAEGVSYEQYF. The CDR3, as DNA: TGTGCCGGAGCAGAGGGGGTGTCCTACGAGCAGTACTTC.

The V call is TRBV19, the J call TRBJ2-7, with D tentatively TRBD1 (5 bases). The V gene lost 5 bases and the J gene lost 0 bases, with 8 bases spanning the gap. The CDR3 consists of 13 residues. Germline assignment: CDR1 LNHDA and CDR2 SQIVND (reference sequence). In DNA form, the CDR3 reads TGTGCCAGTAGTTCAGGGTCCTCCTACGAGCAGTACTTC. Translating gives CASSSGSSYEQYF.

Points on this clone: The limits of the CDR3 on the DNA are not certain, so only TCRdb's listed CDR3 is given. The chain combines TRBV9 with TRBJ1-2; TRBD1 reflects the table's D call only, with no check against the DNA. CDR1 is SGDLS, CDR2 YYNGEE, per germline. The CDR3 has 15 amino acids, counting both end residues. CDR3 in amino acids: CASSFGAGTGDGYTF.

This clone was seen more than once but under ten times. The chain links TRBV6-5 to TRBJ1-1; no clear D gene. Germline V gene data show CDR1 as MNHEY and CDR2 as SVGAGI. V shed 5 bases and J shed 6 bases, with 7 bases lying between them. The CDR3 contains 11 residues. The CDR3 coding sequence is TGTGCCAGCAGTGCTAACGCTGAAGCTTTCTTT. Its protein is CASSANAEAFF.

The DNA of the CDR3 is TGTGCCAGCAGCGGGAGGTCGACCTACAATGAGCAGTTCTTC. Translation: CASSGRSTYNEQFF. The J gene is TRBJ2-1, the V gene TRBV6-5; 7 positions match TRBD2. CDR1 and CDR2 from the germline V gene are MNHEY and SVGAGI. The junction had 4 bases not matched to a gene; V was cut back by 6 bases and J by 2 bases. The CDR3 length is 14 residues.

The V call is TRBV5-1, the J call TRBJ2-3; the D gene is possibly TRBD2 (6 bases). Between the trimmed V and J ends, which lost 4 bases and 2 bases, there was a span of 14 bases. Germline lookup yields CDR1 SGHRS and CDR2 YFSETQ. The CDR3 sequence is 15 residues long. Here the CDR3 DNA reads TGCGCCAGCAGCCTCTCCCGGAGGGACACAGATACGCAGTATTTT. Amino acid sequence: CASSLSRRDTDTQYF.

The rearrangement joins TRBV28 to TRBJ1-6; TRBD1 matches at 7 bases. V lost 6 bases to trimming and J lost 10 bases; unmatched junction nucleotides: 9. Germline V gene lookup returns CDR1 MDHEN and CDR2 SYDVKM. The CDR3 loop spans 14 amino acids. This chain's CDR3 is CASSPGTVRSPLHF. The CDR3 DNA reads TGTGCCAGCAGCCCCGGGACAGTCCGCTCACCCCTCCACTTT.

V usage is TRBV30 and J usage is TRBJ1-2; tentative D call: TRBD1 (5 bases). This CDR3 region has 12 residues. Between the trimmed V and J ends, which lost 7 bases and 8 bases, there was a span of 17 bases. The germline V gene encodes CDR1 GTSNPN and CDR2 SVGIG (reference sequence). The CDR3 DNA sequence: TGTGCCTTACAGGTTGGGGTGGGAGGCTACACCTTC. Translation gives CALQVGVGGYTF.

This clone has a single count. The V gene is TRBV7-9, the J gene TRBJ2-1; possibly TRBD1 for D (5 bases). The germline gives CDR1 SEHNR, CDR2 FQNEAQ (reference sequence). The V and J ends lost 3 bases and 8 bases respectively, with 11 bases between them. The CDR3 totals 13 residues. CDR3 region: CASSFGRADEQFF. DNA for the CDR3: TGTGCCAGCAGCTTTGGCAGGGCGGATGAGCAGTTCTTC.

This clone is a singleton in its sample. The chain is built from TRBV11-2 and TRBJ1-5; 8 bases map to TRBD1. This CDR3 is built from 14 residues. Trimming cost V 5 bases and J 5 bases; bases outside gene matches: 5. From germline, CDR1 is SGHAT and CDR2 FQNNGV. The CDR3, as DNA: TGTGCCAGCAGCCCAGGGGGCCGGGATCAGCCCCAGCATTTT. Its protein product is CASSPGGRDQPQHF.

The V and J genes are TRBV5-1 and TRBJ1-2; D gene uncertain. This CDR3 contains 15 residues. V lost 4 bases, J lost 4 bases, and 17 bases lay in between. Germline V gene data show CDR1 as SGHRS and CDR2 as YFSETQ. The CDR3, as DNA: TGCGCCAGCAGCCCCGACCTGGGAGGTGGCTATGGCTACACCTTC. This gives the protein CASSPDLGGGYGYTF.